The T cell receptor beta chain described here comes from a study of T cells after posttransplantation cyclophosphamide. Busulfan-fludarabine conditioning, marrow transplant, and cyclophosphamide on days +3 and +4 were administered. Generated by immunoSEQ multiplex PCR, the TCRdb table keeps only in-frame clones and is missing some. Among about 16,000 clones listed, roughly nine tenths were seen once. CDR1 is MDHEN, CDR2 SYDVKM, per germline. The length of the CDR3 is 15 residues. The sequence was collected from a male patient between 60 and 69 years old who received an allogeneic stem cell transplant from a related donor and was CMV-positive. Some T cells may be transferred from the graft donor. The V and J genes are TRBV28 and TRBJ2-5; 10 positions agree with TRBD1. The tail of the sequence fits TRBJ2-7 better, so the J call may be wrong. The sequencing used CD4+ T cells sorted from blood, collected after allogeneic stem cell transplant with posttransplant cyclophosphamide. The CDR3 here is CASSPTGTGVGEQYF. The CDR3 coding sequence is TGTGCCAGCAGTCCAACCGGGACAGGGGTGGGCGAGCAGTACTTC.